Listed below are T cell receptor beta chains from one sample, sequenced in a study of CXCR3-negative and CXCR3-positive naive CD8 T cells. TCRdb re-called the 5' RACE reads and gives one entry per CDR3 protein, without DNA. The sample data list over 150,000 distinct CDR3 sequences. The sequenced sample was naive CXCR3+ CD8+ T cells from blood. These TCRs come from a human donor in good health. Some clones in this sample may be carry-over from other donors' samples. The CDR3 runs from the conserved cysteine through the conserved F or W.

V gene: TRBV15; J gene: TRBJ2-5; CDR3 protein: CATSTIHRGEETQYF
V gene: TRBV5-1; J gene: TRBJ2-7; CDR3 protein: CASSWNRGDTSEQYF
V gene: TRBV7-9; J gene: TRBJ1-5; CDR3 protein: CASSGLINQPQHF
V gene: TRBV7-8; J gene: TRBJ2-2; CDR3 protein: CASSLEQVGAPGELFF
V gene: TRBV2; J gene: TRBJ2-1; CDR3 protein: CASHRGPSYNEQFF
V gene: TRBV6-5; J gene: TRBJ2-5; CDR3 protein: CASSRSIMNGETQYF
V gene: TRBV14; J gene: TRBJ1-2; CDR3 protein: CASSQFPNANYGYTF
V gene: TRBV6-2/TRBV6-3; J gene: TRBJ2-3; CDR3 protein: CASSYSRYKLTDTQYF
V gene: TRBV7-9; J gene: TRBJ1-1; CDR3 protein: CASSRRDRLPEAFF
V gene: TRBV7-9; J gene: TRBJ2-3; CDR3 protein: CASSSRQGHTDTQYF
V gene: TRBV7-6; J gene: TRBJ2-7; CDR3 protein: CASSLTGTGQVPSEQYF
V gene: TRBV28; J gene: TRBJ2-5; CDR3 protein: CASSLWDRKFQETQYF
V gene: TRBV12-3/TRBV12-4; J gene: TRBJ2-1; CDR3 protein: CASSGTSGGREQFF
V gene: TRBV7-8; J gene: TRBJ2-6; CDR3 protein: CASSFGTGGGSGANVLTF
V gene: TRBV3-1; J gene: TRBJ2-1; CDR3 protein: CASSLSGSTYNEQFF
V gene: TRBV20-1; J gene: TRBJ2-1; CDR3 protein: CSAAGSLNEQFF
V gene: TRBV3-1; J gene: TRBJ2-1; CDR3 protein: CASSQPASGYNEQFF
V gene: TRBV7-9; J gene: TRBJ1-1; CDR3 protein: CASSGDSEAFF
V gene: TRBV4-1; J gene: TRBJ2-7; CDR3 protein: CASSLEPRRQYEQYF
V gene: TRBV20-1; J gene: TRBJ2-2; CDR3 protein: CSAPRGGIFLGTGELFF
V gene: TRBV29-1; J gene: TRBJ2-5; CDR3 protein: CSVEDRGRGETQYF
V gene: TRBV6-6; J gene: TRBJ2-7; CDR3 protein: CASSYSKVRGFSYEQYF
V gene: TRBV6-2/TRBV6-3; J gene: TRBJ2-7; CDR3 protein: CASTRRDSTYEQYF
V gene: TRBV4-1; J gene: TRBJ2-1; CDR3 protein: CASGGLAHNEQFF
V gene: TRBV13; J gene: TRBJ2-2; CDR3 protein: CASSLLLRGSGELFF
V gene: TRBV9; J gene: TRBJ2-1; CDR3 protein: CASSLASGGNEQFF
V gene: TRBV11-3; J gene: TRBJ2-2; CDR3 protein: CASSFSGTNTGELFF
V gene: TRBV28; J gene: TRBJ2-1; CDR3 protein: CASAGTGIANEQFF
V gene: TRBV7-6; J gene: TRBJ2-1; CDR3 protein: CASSLPSKSEQFF
V gene: TRBV29-1; J gene: TRBJ2-2; CDR3 protein: CSVESAGWGTGELFF
V gene: TRBV6-2/TRBV6-3; J gene: TRBJ2-1; CDR3 protein: CASMWREGHNEQFF
V gene: TRBV10-3; J gene: TRBJ2-7; CDR3 protein: CAISEFRDSAYEQYF
V gene: TRBV9; J gene: TRBJ2-7; CDR3 protein: CASSVGSGSGYEQYF
V gene: TRBV19; J gene: TRBJ1-2; CDR3 protein: CASTEPGGGYTF
V gene: TRBV7-9; J gene: TRBJ2-7; CDR3 protein: CASSLDNAGLSSYEQYF
V gene: TRBV29-1; J gene: TRBJ1-2; CDR3 protein: CSVPGGMDGYTF
V gene: TRBV14; J gene: TRBJ2-2; CDR3 protein: CASSRDWGSATTGELFF
V gene: TRBV3-1; J gene: TRBJ2-5; CDR3 protein: CASSRAAASGRALQETQYF